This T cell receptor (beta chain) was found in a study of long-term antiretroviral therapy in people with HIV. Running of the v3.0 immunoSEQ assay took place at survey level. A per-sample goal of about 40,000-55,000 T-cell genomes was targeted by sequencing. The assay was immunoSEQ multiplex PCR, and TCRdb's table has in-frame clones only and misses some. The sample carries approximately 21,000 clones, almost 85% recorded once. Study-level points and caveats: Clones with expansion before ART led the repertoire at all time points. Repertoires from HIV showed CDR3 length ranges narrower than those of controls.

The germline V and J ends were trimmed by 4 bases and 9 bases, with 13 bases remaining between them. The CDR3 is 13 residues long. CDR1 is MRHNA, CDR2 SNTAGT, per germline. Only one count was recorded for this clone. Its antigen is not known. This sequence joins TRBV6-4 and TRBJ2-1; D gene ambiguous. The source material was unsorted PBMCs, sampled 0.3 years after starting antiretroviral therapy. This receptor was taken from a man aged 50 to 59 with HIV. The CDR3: CASSGTLDTEQFF. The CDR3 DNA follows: TGTGCCAGCAGTGGAACTTTGGATACTGAGCAGTTCTTC.